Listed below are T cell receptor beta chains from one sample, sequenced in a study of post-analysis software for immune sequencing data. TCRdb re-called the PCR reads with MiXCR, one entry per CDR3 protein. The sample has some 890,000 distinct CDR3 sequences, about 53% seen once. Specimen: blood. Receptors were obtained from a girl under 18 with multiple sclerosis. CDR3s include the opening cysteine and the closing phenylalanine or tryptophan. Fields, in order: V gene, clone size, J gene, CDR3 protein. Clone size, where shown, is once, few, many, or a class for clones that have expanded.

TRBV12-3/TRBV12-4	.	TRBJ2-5	CASRSRSREYF
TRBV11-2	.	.	CASSPDVGGPYEQYF
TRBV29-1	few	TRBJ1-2	CSVEPRQGEYGYTF
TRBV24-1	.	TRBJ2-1	CATSDGTSGASYNEQFF
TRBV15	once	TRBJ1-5	CATSRDLSGSNQPQHF
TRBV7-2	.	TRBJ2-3	CASSLAGSSTDTQYF
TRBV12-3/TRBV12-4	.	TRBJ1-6	CASSPDGGLRSPPHF
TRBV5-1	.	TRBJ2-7	CASSLGLWDRGYEQYF
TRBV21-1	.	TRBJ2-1	CANSPQPEGNNEQFF
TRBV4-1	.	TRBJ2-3	CASSQEAPPAQDTQYF
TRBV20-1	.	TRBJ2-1	CSARDLAGGPNEQFF
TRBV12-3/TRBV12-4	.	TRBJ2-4	CASSGHFFVRYF
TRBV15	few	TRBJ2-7	CATSSSTGPHEQYF
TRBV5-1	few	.	CASSLREGGNEQYF
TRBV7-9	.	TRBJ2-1	CASSPGLAFGDEQFF
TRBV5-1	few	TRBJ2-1	CASSFGSEQFF
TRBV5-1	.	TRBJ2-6	CASHGGGGSGANVLTF
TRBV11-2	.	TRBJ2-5	CASRASVGQETQYF
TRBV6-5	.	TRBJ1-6	CASSYSGGTGPGAYNSPLHF
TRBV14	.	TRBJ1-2	CASSQPGTDYGYTF
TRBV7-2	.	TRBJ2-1	CASSPDRGLPPGDNEQFF
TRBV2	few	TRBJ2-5	CASSEPNEGGETQYF
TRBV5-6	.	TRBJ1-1	CASSLWGSPEAFF
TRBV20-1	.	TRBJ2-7	CSARRTSYEQYF
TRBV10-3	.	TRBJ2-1	CAIKGGGLNEQFF
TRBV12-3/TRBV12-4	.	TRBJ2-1	CASSHTTSGSNEQFF
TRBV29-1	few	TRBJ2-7	CSAATLTEEQYF
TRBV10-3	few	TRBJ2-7	CAIRRIGSTHEQYF
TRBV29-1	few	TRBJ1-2	CSVQGLNYGYTF
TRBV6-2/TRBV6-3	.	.	CAGSYNPGSYEQYF
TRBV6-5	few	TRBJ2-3	CASRRQGASTDTQYF
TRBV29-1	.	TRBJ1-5	CSVRLVASNQPQHF
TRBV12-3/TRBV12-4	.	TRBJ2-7	CASSRTLTGNEQYF
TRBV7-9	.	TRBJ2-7	CASSPASPQAHEQYF
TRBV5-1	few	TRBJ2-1	CASSLGGLAGGEQFF
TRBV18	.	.	CASSPGQTQGETQYF
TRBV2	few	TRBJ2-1	CASRYGTSVNEQFF
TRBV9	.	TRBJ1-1	CASSPVGWANTEAFF
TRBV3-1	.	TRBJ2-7	CASSRLPGLNSYEQYF
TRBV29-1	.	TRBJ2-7	CSFLPVDSYEQYF
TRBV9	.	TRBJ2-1	CASSEGSGSYNEQFF
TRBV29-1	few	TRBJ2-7	CSVGGKAGSSYEQYF
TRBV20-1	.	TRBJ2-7	CSARDPRTGSAYEQYF
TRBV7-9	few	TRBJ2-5	CASSSPETQYF
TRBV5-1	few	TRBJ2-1	CASSLGAAPNEQFF
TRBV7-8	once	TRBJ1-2	CASSPRRDTLNYGYTF
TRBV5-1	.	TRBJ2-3	CAGSLDATGTPDTQYF
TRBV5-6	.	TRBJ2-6	CASRDTGRGTSGANVLTF
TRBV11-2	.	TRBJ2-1	CASSLDRPSGGYEQFF
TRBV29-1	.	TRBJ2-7	CSVGQRLDNEQYF
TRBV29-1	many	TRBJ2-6	CSVDLGSGANVLTF
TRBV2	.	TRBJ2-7	CASGGDGAYEQYF
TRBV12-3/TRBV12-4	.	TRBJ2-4	CASSLWRGNIQYF
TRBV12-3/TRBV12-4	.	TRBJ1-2	CASSPVGQGYTF
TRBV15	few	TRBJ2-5	CATSNRDPGMETQYF